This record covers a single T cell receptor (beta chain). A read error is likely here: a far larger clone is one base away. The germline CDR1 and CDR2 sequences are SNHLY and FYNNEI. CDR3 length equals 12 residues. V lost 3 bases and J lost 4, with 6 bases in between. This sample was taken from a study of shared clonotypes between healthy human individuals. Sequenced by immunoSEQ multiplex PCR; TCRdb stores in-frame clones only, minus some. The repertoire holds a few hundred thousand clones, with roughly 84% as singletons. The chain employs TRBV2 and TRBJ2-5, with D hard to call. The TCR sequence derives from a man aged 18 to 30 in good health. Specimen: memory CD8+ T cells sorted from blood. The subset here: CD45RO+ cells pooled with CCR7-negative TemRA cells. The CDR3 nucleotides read TGTGCCAGCAGTGAGGGCGCAGAGACCCAGTACTTC. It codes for CASSEGAETQYF. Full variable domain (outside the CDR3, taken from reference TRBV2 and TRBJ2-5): EPEVTQTPSHQVTQMGQEVILRCVPISNHLYFYWYRQILGQKVEFLVSFYNNEISEKSEIFDDQFSVERPDGSNFTLKIRSTKLEDSAMYFCASSEGAETQYFGPGTRLLVL.